The rows below give T cell receptor beta chains drawn from one sample of a study of cytomegalovirus exposure and HLA in healthy donors. Measured with immunoSEQ multiplex PCR; TCRdb has only the in-frame clones, and not every one. The sample lists about 110,000 clones; roughly two thirds were seen once. Source material: PBMCs. These receptors were taken from a middle-aged man in good health and CMV-seronegative. The CDR3 runs from the conserved cysteine through the conserved F or W. The D gene is left open where the match is weak. The size field is filled for only some rows; it gives once, few, many or a size class.

j_gene,v_gene,d_gene,abundance,CDR3nt,CDR3aa
TRBJ1-5,TRBV19,NA,once,TGTGCCAGTAGTAGCTCAGGGGATAGCAATCAGCCCCAGCATTTT,CASSSSGDSNQPQHF
TRBJ1-5,TRBV6-1,TRBD1,NA,TGTGCCAGCAGTGAGACAGGGGGCGCGGCGTTATTT,CASSETGGAALF
TRBJ2-5,TRBV12-5,NA,once,TGTGCTAGTGGTTTAGAGGAAGAGACCCAGTACTTC,CASGLEEETQYF
TRBJ1-5,TRBV6-6,NA,once,TGTGCCGGCAGTTCACAGCGGAGTCAGCCCCAGCATTTT,CAGSSQRSQPQHF
TRBJ2-3,TRBV7-7,NA,NA,TGTGCTAGCAGCTTGGGGGGGCAGGGCACAGATACGCAGTATTTT,CASSLGGQGTDTQYF
TRBJ1-3,TRBV5-1,NA,NA,TGCGCCAGCAGCTTGGTGGGGCAAAACACCATATATTTT,CASSLVGQNTIYF
TRBJ2-5,TRBV7-9,TRBD1,NA,TGTGCCACCAGGGGGCCGAAAGAGACCCAGTACTTC,CATRGPKETQYF
TRBJ1-1,TRBV4-1,TRBD1,few,TGCGCCAGCAGCCCGGACAGGGTCTGGGGCACTGAAGCTTTCTTT,CASSPDRVWGTEAFF
TRBJ2-1,TRBV27,TRBD1,NA,TGTGCCAGCAGTTTACGACAGGGGGCGCGGAATCGGCCCCAGGGTAATGAGCAGTTCTTC,CASSLRQGARNRPQGNEQFF
TRBJ1-3,TRBV19,NA,NA,TGTGCCAGCCAAACTTGGAGGGAAACTGGAAACACCATATATTTT,CASQTWRETGNTIYF